This T cell receptor (beta chain) stems from a study of CD8 T cells in ankylosing spondylitis. Via MiXCR, TCRdb re-called the 5' RACE reads, giving one row per CDR3 protein. The table lists roughly 700,000 distinct CDR3 sequences, under 20% of them singletons. Study-wide points: Disease-linked clones were reportedly significantly enriched in matched ankylosing spondylitis synovial fluid. Characteristic, it appeared, of ankylosing spondylitis blood was a TCR beta motif of about eight highly homologous variants.

Germline CDR1 and CDR2: MDHEN and SYDVKM. The CDR3 sequence is 16 residues long. Trimming at V came to 5 bases and at J to 2 bases, leaving 5 bases not matched to a gene. Concerning this clonotype: Its antigen is not identified.

Material: blood, either unsorted or a sorted T cell fraction (not recorded which). The sequence was obtained from a male donor with ankylosing spondylitis. The chain couples TRBV28 to TRBJ2-2; 10 bases match TRBD1. CDR3 nucleotides: TGTGCCAGCAGTACCCGGACAGGGGGTAACACCGGGGAGCTGTTTTTT. It codes for CASSTRTGGNTGELFF.